This is a list of T cell receptor beta chains from one sample in a study of beta chain features in type 1 diabetes. Data came from immunoSEQ multiplex PCR; TCRdb stores just in-frame clones and leaves some out. The table records around 41,000 clones, approximately 62% of them present only once. Input material: Tregs from blood. All receptors derive from a man aged 30 to 39 with type 1 diabetes. Some clones in this sample may be carry-over from other donors' samples. The CDR3 runs from the conserved cysteine through the conserved F or W. Each record gives: clone size, V gene, J gene, CDR3 protein. Not every row has a clone size; where given, it reads once, few, many or a size class.

>-|TRBV19|TRBJ2-7
CASTSGRGPYEQYF
>-|TRBV15|TRBJ2-3
CATSRVNPLYRQRTDTQYF
>once|TRBV5-8|TRBJ1-5
CASSFDRGAAGNQPQHF
>-|TRBV4-1|TRBJ1-4
CASSQEGSNEKLFF
>-|TRBV6-5|TRBJ2-3
CASSYWGQGDTQYF
>few|TRBV28|TRBJ1-2
CASSPGTGVYGYTF
>-|TRBV30|TRBJ1-3
CAWSDLGQPRNTIYF
>-|TRBV5-1|TRBJ2-1
CASSPGDEQFF
>-|TRBV20-1|TRBJ1-1
CSARGNTEAFF
>once|TRBV19|TRBJ2-3
CASSTPGQSGDTQYF
>-|TRBV5-1|TRBJ2-1
CASSWGGSYNEQFF
>-|TRBV5-1|TRBJ2-7
CASSTTGSYEQYF
>-|TRBV5-1|TRBJ2-7
CASSRTGTDEQYF
>-|TRBV19|TRBJ2-7
CASSIVPGGPYEQYF
>few|TRBV5-1|TRBJ2-1
CASSPTYRGTYNEQFF
>-|TRBV19|TRBJ1-2
CASSIQYGYTF
>-|TRBV6-6|TRBJ2-7
CASSPTGSYEQYF
>-|TRBV6-5|TRBJ1-2
CASTLGGIRGGYTF
>-|TRBV19|TRBJ1-5
CASSPIDSNQPQHF
>-|TRBV6-5|TRBJ2-5
CASRDRGVETQYF
>-|TRBV5-4|TRBJ2-5
CASSSGGGTKETQYF
>once|TRBV5-1|TRBJ1-1
CASSFRDLNTEASF
>-|TRBV5-1|TRBJ2-1
CASSIKTGSSYNEQFF
>-|TRBV5-1|TRBJ2-1
CASSSGRGDNEQFF
>few|TRBV13|TRBJ1-2
CASSLGGGYGYTF
>few|TRBV7-9|TRBJ2-5
CASRTGTETQYF
>-|TRBV11-2|TRBJ1-1
CASSSSTGAGEAFF